The 2 T cell receptor beta chains reported below all come from one sample, sequenced in a study of PD-1 blockade in classical Hodgkin lymphoma. Clones were read by immunoSEQ multiplex PCR, and TCRdb kept only the in-frame ones, dropping some. This table has tens of thousands of clones, around 73% appearing once. Every patient relapsed after autologous stem cell transplantation, and brentuximab vedotin exposure varied. The specimen comprised peripheral blood mononuclear cells (PBMCs), sampled before the second cycle of nivolumab. These receptors were obtained from a human donor with classical Hodgkin lymphoma.

The chain recombines TRBV6-6 with TRBJ2-7; no reliable D call. CDR3 size: 13 residues. Per germline, CDR1 MNHNY and CDR2 SVGAGI (reference sequence). The V and J ends lost 0 bases and 3 bases respectively, with 6 bases between them. The CDR3 here is CASSYSNDYEQYF. In DNA form, the CDR3 reads TGTGCCAGCAGTTACTCGAACGACTACGAGCAGTACTTC.

The chain links TRBV18 to TRBJ2-7, with D hard to call. V dropped 3 bases and J dropped 6 bases, with 12 bases sitting between them. The CDR3 consists of 13 residues. In germline, CDR1 is KGHSH, CDR2 LQKENI. The CDR3 region has the DNA TGTGCCAGCTCACCGTTACACCTCCCCGAGCAGTACTTC. It specifies CASSPLHLPEQYF.